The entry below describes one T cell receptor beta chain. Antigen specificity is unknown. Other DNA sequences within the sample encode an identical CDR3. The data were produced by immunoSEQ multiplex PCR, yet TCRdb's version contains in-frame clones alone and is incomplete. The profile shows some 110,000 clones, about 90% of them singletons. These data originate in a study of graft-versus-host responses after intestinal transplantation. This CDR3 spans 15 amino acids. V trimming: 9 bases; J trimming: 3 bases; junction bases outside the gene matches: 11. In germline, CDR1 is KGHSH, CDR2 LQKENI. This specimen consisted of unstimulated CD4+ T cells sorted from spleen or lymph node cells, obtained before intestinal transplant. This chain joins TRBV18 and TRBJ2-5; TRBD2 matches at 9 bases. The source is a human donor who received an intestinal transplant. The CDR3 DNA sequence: TGTGCCAGTCAGAGGGGACTAGCAGGAGAAGAGACCCAGTACTTC. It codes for CASQRGLAGEETQYF.